This is a list of T cell receptor beta chains from one sample in a study of blood T cell repertoires in COVID-19. TCRdb's table, derived via immunoSEQ multiplex PCR, lists solely in-frame clones and lacks some. The sample lists 130,000 or so clones, about 87% occurring once. The source material was peripheral blood. The origin of the receptors is a human donor with COVID-19, enrolled during active disease. The donor label of this sample is uncertain. Each CDR3 is given without its conserved first and last residue.

V	J	CDR3
TRBV9	TRBJ1-3	ASSALVSGNTIY
TRBV6-1	TRBJ1-1	ASSEGAALGLNTEAF
TRBV10-1	TRBJ2-3	ASSEPGQGTDTQY
TRBV2	TRBJ2-5	ASSYDTQETQY
TRBV19	TRBJ1-1	ASSPHQRTEAF
TRBV11-3	TRBJ2-7	ASSSGTVQGEQY
TRBV6-5	TRBJ1-2	ASGEGDQDGYT
TRBV18	TRBJ2-3	ASSPPYGRGTDTQY
TRBV6-5	TRBJ2-7	ASSTRTKRVYEQY
TRBV3-1/TRBV3-2	TRBJ2-1	ASGLAGSSYNEQF
TRBV18	TRBJ1-1	ASSRSTGSGNTEAF
TRBV19	TRBJ1-3	ASSPSRPPGNTIY
TRBV5-1	TRBJ2-5	ASSPSSARGAKTQY
TRBV3-1/TRBV3-2	TRBJ1-2	ASSRQGLFYGYT
TRBV5-1	TRBJ1-2	ASRGMGPETYGYT
TRBV6-5	TRBJ2-3	ASSSFRGSTDTQY
TRBV10-2	TRBJ1-5	ASSESGAGPNQPQH
TRBV7-2	TRBJ2-7	ASSLDRDRSYEQY
TRBV7-3	TRBJ2-3	ASSLRSGGVSTDTQY
TRBV5-1	TRBJ2-7	ASSPVGTGALYEQY
TRBV5-4	TRBJ1-2	ASSSDRDGYT
TRBV7-9	TRBJ2-1	ASNTRRLAGGPQF
TRBV3-1/TRBV3-2	TRBJ2-3	ASSLAGGGTDTQY
TRBV27	TRBJ1-2	ASSIGTGGFGYT
TRBV5-1	TRBJ2-5	ASNKVPRVAQETQY
TRBV6-2/TRBV6-3	TRBJ2-7	ASSRVSIGQY
TRBV7-3	TRBJ1-2	ASSLGSQGPGYDYGYT
TRBV5-4	TRBJ2-3	ASMTRTSTDTQY
TRBV2	TRBJ1-2	ASSEQGANYGYT
TRBV29-1	TRBJ1-2	SVVREAGINYGYT
TRBV7-9	TRBJ2-7	ASSSWTNYEQY
TRBV25-1	TRBJ2-7	ASSGSPRDGVSYEQY
TRBV15	TRBJ1-5	ATSRVRVVDQPQH
TRBV5-1	TRBJ1-1	ATTPPGVNTEAF
TRBV4-1	TRBJ1-5	ASSPGQGLQPQH
TRBV2	TRBJ1-2	ASRFLTGTGGAFGYT
TRBV27	TRBJ1-5	ASSLVTGEGNQPQH
TRBV19	TRBJ1-1	ASTVAGQTEAF
TRBV11-3	TRBJ1-2	ASSRALPGQGDYGYT
TRBV19	TRBJ1-2	ASRTGTESSNYGYT
TRBV5-1	TRBJ2-4	ASSPGGGRKNIQY
TRBV12-3/TRBV12-4	TRBJ1-3	ASSLGLGNTIY
TRBV5-1	TRBJ2-5	ASSFGTGEETQY
TRBV5-1	TRBJ1-2	ASSLNTGVGYGYT
TRBV6-5	TRBJ1-1	ASSSRNTEAF
TRBV2	TRBJ2-1	ASSEYSYNEQF
TRBV7-3	TRBJ1-2	ASSSGGSRYT
TRBV12-3/TRBV12-4	TRBJ2-3	ASSPGHTDTQY
TRBV6-5	TRBJ1-4	ASSYRDWPNEKLF
TRBV7-9	TRBJ1-1	ASRHEDIEAF
TRBV6-2/TRBV6-3	TRBJ2-2	ASSKHLAAGELF
TRBV2	TRBJ2-3	ASSGDRTSTDTQY
TRBV5-1	TRBJ1-2	ASRRQEVPGGYT